This TCR beta chain was sequenced for a study of graft-versus-host responses after intestinal transplantation. Study details: Isolated intestinal, liver-intestinal, or multivisceral transplants were what recipients had.

General study points: There was an association between peak levels of circulating GvH clones and early post-transplant HvG declines. Allografts of one patient group, those with graft-donor T cell macrochimerism, had high graft-versus-host to host-versus-graft clonal ratios.

Trimming removed 3 bases at V and 6 bases at J, with 10 bases between. Germline loops: CDR1 SGDLS, CDR2 YYNGEE. This CDR3 has 13 residues. On this clone: Its specificity is unknown.

Assay used: immunoSEQ multiplex PCR; TCRdb lists only in-frame clones, some missing. Counted here are some 31,000 clones, roughly 93% occurring once; the ten biggest clones make up 0.7% to 0.85%. This rearrangement joins TRBV9 to TRBJ2-1, with D possibly matching TRBD2 (5 bases). This TCR derives from a human patient who received an intestinal transplant, so some T cells may come from the graft donor. The sample was PBMCs, taken 66 days after intestinal transplant. The CDR3: CASSGGLSNEQFF. The DNA for the CDR3 is TGTGCCAGCAGCGGAGGACTTAGCAATGAGCAGTTCTTC. The variable domain in full, completed from reference TRBV9 and TRBJ2-1, reads DSGVTQTPKHLITATGQRVTLRCSPRSGDLSVYWYQQSLDQGLQFLIQYYNGEERAKGNILERFSAQQFPDLHSELNLSSLELGDSALYFCASSGGLSNEQFFGPGTRLTVL.